This T cell receptor (beta chain) derives from a study of preoperative IRX-2 immunotherapy in early breast cancer. Here immunoSEQ multiplex PCR was the method, and the copy in TCRdb shows in-frame clones only, minus some. Among 20,000 to 30,000 clones, roughly 80% were seen once, and the ten largest hold 2.2%. The sample holds one count of this clone. The treatment: preoperative locoregional IRX-2 cytokine immunotherapy. This phase Ib study tested locoregional IRX-2 cytokine immunotherapy given before surgery. V was clipped by 5 bases and J by 5 bases, with 18 bases between them. The CDR3 loop spans 15 amino acids. The V gene's germline CDR1 is MDHEN and CDR2 SYDVKM.

The V gene is TRBV28, the J gene TRBJ1-1, with a possible D match to TRBD1 (5 bases). The sequences come from lymph node tissue, collected before IRX-2 immunotherapy. This TCR was sampled from a human donor with breast cancer. DNA of the CDR3: TGTGCCAGCAGTACCATAAGGTACCAGGGAACTGAAGCTTTCTTT. Its protein product is CASSTIRYQGTEAFF.